The rows below give T cell receptor beta chains drawn from one sample of a study of cytomegalovirus exposure and HLA in healthy donors. Sequencing was performed with immunoSEQ multiplex PCR; in TCRdb, only in-frame clones are kept and a portion is missing. The table shows around 190,000 clones, with roughly 75% occurring only once. The sequencing input was PBMCs. The receptors stem from a man between 25 and 39 years old in good health and CMV-seropositive. Each CDR3 is given with its conserved first and last residue. Each record gives: J gene, V gene, clone size, D gene, CDR3 DNA, CDR3 protein. A D gene is named only where the DNA matches it firmly. Clone sizes are given selectively: once, few, many, or a class where the clone is expanded.

j_call: TRBJ2-3
v_call: TRBV7-3
clone_size: .
d_call: TRBD2
cdr3_nt: TGTGCCAGCAGCTTGGCGACTAGCGGGATTACAGATACGCAGTATTTT
cdr3_aa: CASSLATSGITDTQYF

j_call: TRBJ2-7
v_call: TRBV7-3
clone_size: .
d_call: .
cdr3_nt: TGTGCCAGCAGCTCAGGGGGGGAGCAGTACTTC
cdr3_aa: CASSSGGEQYF

j_call: TRBJ2-5
v_call: TRBV7-2
clone_size: .
d_call: TRBD2
cdr3_nt: TGTGCCAGCAGCTTAGCCGCCGGGACTAGCGGGAGTCAAGAGACCCAGTACTTC
cdr3_aa: CASSLAAGTSGSQETQYF

j_call: TRBJ2-1
v_call: TRBV4-1
clone_size: .
d_call: .
cdr3_nt: TGCGCCAGCAGCCAAGAGGGGGCTAACTCCTACAATGAGCAGTTCTTC
cdr3_aa: CASSQEGANSYNEQFF

j_call: TRBJ2-5
v_call: TRBV7-9
clone_size: .
d_call: TRBD1
cdr3_nt: TGTGCCAGCAGCCTTACAGGGGGTGGCGAGACCCAGTACTTC
cdr3_aa: CASSLTGGGETQYF

j_call: TRBJ2-4
v_call: TRBV30
clone_size: .
d_call: TRBD2
cdr3_nt: TGTGCCTGGAGTCGGACTAGCGGGCCTCAGTACTTC
cdr3_aa: CAWSRTSGPQYF

j_call: TRBJ1-1
v_call: TRBV7-9
clone_size: .
d_call: .
cdr3_nt: TGTGCCATACAGGCCATGAACACTGAAGCTTTCTTT
cdr3_aa: CAIQAMNTEAFF

j_call: TRBJ1-1
v_call: TRBV4-1
clone_size: .
d_call: TRBD1
cdr3_nt: TGCGCCAGCAGCCTTAGACAGGGGCTCCCACAAATTCCTGAAGCTTTCTTT
cdr3_aa: CASSLRQGLPQIPEAFF

j_call: TRBJ1-5
v_call: TRBV5-6
clone_size: .
d_call: .
cdr3_nt: TGTGCCAGCAGCTTGAGTGGAGGCCAAGCCCAGCATTTT
cdr3_aa: CASSLSGGQAQHF

j_call: TRBJ1-1
v_call: TRBV5-1
clone_size: few
d_call: .
cdr3_nt: TGCGCCAGCAGCGTCGAGGGGAGGCCTATGAACACTGAAGCTTTCTTT
cdr3_aa: CASSVEGRPMNTEAFF

j_call: TRBJ2-1
v_call: TRBV4-2
clone_size: .
d_call: TRBD1
cdr3_nt: TGTGCCAGCAGCCGACAGGACCGGGACAGAGGCAATGAGCAGTTCTTC
cdr3_aa: CASSRQDRDRGNEQFF

j_call: TRBJ2-7
v_call: TRBV30
clone_size: .
d_call: .
cdr3_nt: TGTGCCTGGAGTATGCGGCACGAGCAGTACTTC
cdr3_aa: CAWSMRHEQYF

j_call: TRBJ2-1
v_call: TRBV6-6
clone_size: .
d_call: TRBD1
cdr3_nt: TGTGCCAGCAGTGACCTGACAGGGGGGTACAATGAGCAGTTCTTC
cdr3_aa: CASSDLTGGYNEQFF

j_call: TRBJ1-1
v_call: TRBV27
clone_size: .
d_call: .
cdr3_nt: TGTGCCAGCAGCCTGGGGGCAAACACTGAAGCTTTCTTT
cdr3_aa: CASSLGANTEAFF

j_call: TRBJ2-3
v_call: TRBV18
clone_size: .
d_call: TRBD2
cdr3_nt: TGTGCCAGCTCAGCTAGCGGGAGCGGCACAGATACGCAGTATTTT
cdr3_aa: CASSASGSGTDTQYF

j_call: TRBJ2-5
v_call: TRBV5-5
clone_size: .
d_call: TRBD2
cdr3_nt: TGTGCCAGCAGCTCTGGACTAGCGGGCCAGGGAGAGACCCAGTACTTC
cdr3_aa: CASSSGLAGQGETQYF

j_call: TRBJ2-7
v_call: TRBV7-2
clone_size: .
d_call: TRBD2
cdr3_nt: TGTGCCAGCAGCTTAGGCCTAGCGGGGGTCTATGACGAGCAGTACTTC
cdr3_aa: CASSLGLAGVYDEQYF

j_call: TRBJ2-7
v_call: TRBV19
clone_size: .
d_call: TRBD2
cdr3_nt: TGTGCCAGCAATCCTAGCGGGCCTGGCTACGAGCAGTACTTC
cdr3_aa: CASNPSGPGYEQYF

j_call: TRBJ2-2
v_call: TRBV28
clone_size: .
d_call: .
cdr3_nt: TGTGCCAGCAGTTTGACTAGTAAGACCGGGGAGCTGTTTTTT
cdr3_aa: CASSLTSKTGELFF

j_call: TRBJ2-6
v_call: TRBV5-1
clone_size: .
d_call: .
cdr3_nt: TGCGCCAGCAGCACACAGGGACTAACCTCTGGGGCCAACGTCCTGACTTTC
cdr3_aa: CASSTQGLTSGANVLTF

j_call: TRBJ2-1
v_call: TRBV5-8
clone_size: .
d_call: .
cdr3_nt: TGTGCCAGCAGCTTACAGGGCAGGGACGATGAGCAGTTCTTC
cdr3_aa: CASSLQGRDDEQFF

j_call: TRBJ2-5
v_call: TRBV9
clone_size: .
d_call: TRBD2
cdr3_nt: TGTGCCAGCAGCGTAGGGGGTAGCGGGGTGTACCAAGAGACCCAGTACTTC
cdr3_aa: CASSVGGSGVYQETQYF

j_call: TRBJ1-4
v_call: TRBV14
clone_size: .
d_call: TRBD1
cdr3_nt: TGTGCCAGCAGCGTAACCAGGGGGCCCAATGAAAAACTGTTTTTT
cdr3_aa: CASSVTRGPNEKLFF

j_call: TRBJ2-5
v_call: TRBV30
clone_size: .
d_call: .
cdr3_nt: TGTGCCTGTTCCCCCCGGGAGACCCAGTACTTC
cdr3_aa: CACSPRETQYF

j_call: TRBJ2-3
v_call: TRBV9
clone_size: .
d_call: TRBD1
cdr3_nt: TGTGCCAGCAGCGTAGCCGGGACAGGGATTGCAGATACGCAGTATTTT
cdr3_aa: CASSVAGTGIADTQYF

j_call: TRBJ2-3
v_call: TRBV6-4
clone_size: .
d_call: TRBD2
cdr3_nt: TGTGCCAGCAGTGACTCAGCGGGGTCCCCCACAGATACGCAGTATTTT
cdr3_aa: CASSDSAGSPTDTQYF

j_call: TRBJ2-5
v_call: TRBV7-8
clone_size: .
d_call: .
cdr3_nt: TGTGCCAGCAGCTTCCTGGGGCGCGGGGAGGCCCAGTACTTC
cdr3_aa: CASSFLGRGEAQYF

j_call: TRBJ1-3
v_call: TRBV7-9
clone_size: .
d_call: TRBD1
cdr3_nt: TGTGCCAGCAGCATGAGTGACAGGGTTCCTGGAAACACCATATATTTT
cdr3_aa: CASSMSDRVPGNTIYF

j_call: TRBJ2-3
v_call: TRBV9
clone_size: .
d_call: TRBD2
cdr3_nt: TGTGCCAGCAGCGTAGGACTAGCGGGACCAACAGATACGCAGTATTTT
cdr3_aa: CASSVGLAGPTDTQYF

j_call: TRBJ2-7
v_call: TRBV14
clone_size: .
d_call: .
cdr3_nt: TGTGCCAGCAGCCCTCTAGGGGGGGTTGCGTACGAGCAGTACTTC
cdr3_aa: CASSPLGGVAYEQYF

j_call: TRBJ2-5
v_call: TRBV2
clone_size: .
d_call: .
cdr3_nt: TGTGCCAGCAGTGGGGTTGGAGGATACCAAGAGACCCAGTACTTC
cdr3_aa: CASSGVGGYQETQYF

j_call: TRBJ1-6
v_call: TRBV7-2
clone_size: .
d_call: .
cdr3_nt: TGTGCCAGCAGCTTAGGTTTCGCCCGCGCCGGTTCACCCCTCCACTTT
cdr3_aa: CASSLGFARAGSPLHF

j_call: TRBJ1-4
v_call: TRBV19
clone_size: .
d_call: .
cdr3_nt: TGTGCCAGTCTTGGACGTGGGGGGAATGAAAAACTGTTTTTT
cdr3_aa: CASLGRGGNEKLFF

j_call: TRBJ2-7
v_call: TRBV28
clone_size: .
d_call: .
cdr3_nt: TGTGCCAGCAGTTTATTGGGTACAGGAGGGTCCTACGAGCAGTACTTC
cdr3_aa: CASSLLGTGGSYEQYF

j_call: TRBJ2-3
v_call: TRBV28
clone_size: .
d_call: TRBD2
cdr3_nt: TGTGCCAGCAGTTTATTACTAGCGGGTGACCTCACAGATACGCAGTATTTT
cdr3_aa: CASSLLLAGDLTDTQYF

j_call: TRBJ1-3
v_call: TRBV25-1
clone_size: .
d_call: .
cdr3_nt: TGTGCCAGCAGTGAGGGACATGTCAGCACCATATATTTT
cdr3_aa: CASSEGHVSTIYF

j_call: TRBJ2-1
v_call: TRBV11-2
clone_size: .
d_call: TRBD2
cdr3_nt: TGTGCCAGCAGCTCCGGGACTAGCGTCAATGAGCAGTTCTTC
cdr3_aa: CASSSGTSVNEQFF

j_call: TRBJ2-7
v_call: TRBV19
clone_size: .
d_call: TRBD2
cdr3_nt: TGTGCCAGTAGTCTGACTAGCGGGCGAGCCTACGAGCAGTACTTC
cdr3_aa: CASSLTSGRAYEQYF

j_call: TRBJ1-2
v_call: TRBV6-1
clone_size: .
d_call: TRBD1
cdr3_nt: TGTGCCAGCAGTGGACAGGGCAGTAACTATGGCTACACCTTC
cdr3_aa: CASSGQGSNYGYTF

j_call: TRBJ1-2
v_call: TRBV27
clone_size: .
d_call: .
cdr3_nt: TGTGCCAGCAGTTTTACCCCACAGGGCTTGGGGGGCTACACCTTC
cdr3_aa: CASSFTPQGLGGYTF

j_call: TRBJ2-7
v_call: TRBV27
clone_size: .
d_call: TRBD2
cdr3_nt: TGTGCCAGCAGTCCTCGGACTAGCGGGAGGGGATCCTGGGGTTACGAGCAGTACTTC
cdr3_aa: CASSPRTSGRGSWGYEQYF

j_call: TRBJ2-1
v_call: TRBV7-2
clone_size: .
d_call: .
cdr3_nt: TGTGCCAGCAGCCGAGTTGGGCTGGGGGGAGGAGGGCACAATGAGCAGTTCTTC
cdr3_aa: CASSRVGLGGGGHNEQFF

j_call: TRBJ2-1
v_call: TRBV7-2
clone_size: .
d_call: .
cdr3_nt: TGTGCCAGCAGCGTGGGACTCCCCGGCAATGAGCAGTTCTTC
cdr3_aa: CASSVGLPGNEQFF

j_call: TRBJ2-7
v_call: TRBV11-2
clone_size: .
d_call: TRBD2
cdr3_nt: TGTGCCAGCAGCTCCCTCGGCGGGGGGGCTTACGAGCAGTACTTC
cdr3_aa: CASSSLGGGAYEQYF

j_call: TRBJ1-6
v_call: TRBV7-3
clone_size: few
d_call: TRBD1
cdr3_nt: TGTGCCAGCAGCCCCGGGACAGCAAATTCACCCCTCCACTTT
cdr3_aa: CASSPGTANSPLHF

j_call: TRBJ1-3
v_call: TRBV7-9
clone_size: .
d_call: .
cdr3_nt: TGTGCCAGCAGCCAAGGACAGAGCTTCTCTGGAAACACCATATATTTT
cdr3_aa: CASSQGQSFSGNTIYF

j_call: TRBJ2-7
v_call: TRBV6-5
clone_size: .
d_call: .
cdr3_nt: TGTGCCAGCAGTGTGCAGAAGGGGTCCTCCTACGAGCAGTACTTC
cdr3_aa: CASSVQKGSSYEQYF

j_call: TRBJ2-3
v_call: TRBV7-3
clone_size: .
d_call: TRBD1
cdr3_nt: TGTGCCAGCAGCACCGGACAGGGGGTCACAGATACGCAGTATTTT
cdr3_aa: CASSTGQGVTDTQYF

j_call: TRBJ1-5
v_call: TRBV19
clone_size: .
d_call: .
cdr3_nt: TGTGCCAGTACCAGGGTTGGTCAGCCCCAGCATTTT
cdr3_aa: CASTRVGQPQHF

j_call: TRBJ2-2
v_call: TRBV4-3
clone_size: .
d_call: TRBD2
cdr3_nt: TGCGCCAGCAGCCAAGAGGGGACTAGCGTCGCCGGGGAGCTGTTTTTT
cdr3_aa: CASSQEGTSVAGELFF

j_call: TRBJ2-1
v_call: TRBV5-4
clone_size: .
d_call: TRBD2
cdr3_nt: TGTGCCAGCAGCTTGGCCGTGGGGAGGGCCTACAATGAGCAGTTCTTC
cdr3_aa: CASSLAVGRAYNEQFF

j_call: TRBJ2-3
v_call: TRBV11-3
clone_size: .
d_call: .
cdr3_nt: TGTGCCAGCAGCTTAGGATTTAGCGACACAGATACGCAGTATTTT
cdr3_aa: CASSLGFSDTDTQYF

j_call: TRBJ2-3
v_call: TRBV12-5
clone_size: .
d_call: TRBD2
cdr3_nt: TGTGCTAGTCGGGCTAGCGGGAGGGCAGATACGCAGTATTTT
cdr3_aa: CASRASGRADTQYF

j_call: TRBJ2-2
v_call: TRBV19
clone_size: .
d_call: .
cdr3_nt: TGTGCCAGTAGCCAACAGGTGAAGGCCGGGGAGCTGTTTTTT
cdr3_aa: CASSQQVKAGELFF

j_call: TRBJ1-5
v_call: TRBV27
clone_size: .
d_call: TRBD1
cdr3_nt: TGTGCCAGCAGTGCCTACAGGGGGCCTAGCAATCAGCCCCAGCATTTT
cdr3_aa: CASSAYRGPSNQPQHF

j_call: TRBJ1-3
v_call: TRBV9
clone_size: few
d_call: TRBD1
cdr3_nt: TGTGCCAGCAGCGTAGTAAGGGGACAGGGAGTGGGCTCTGGAAACACCATATATTTT
cdr3_aa: CASSVVRGQGVGSGNTIYF

j_call: TRBJ2-5
v_call: TRBV11-2
clone_size: .
d_call: .
cdr3_nt: TGTGCCAGCAGCTTAATGTCAGAGGGCTCCCAGTACTTC
cdr3_aa: CASSLMSEGSQYF

j_call: TRBJ1-1
v_call: TRBV28
clone_size: few
d_call: .
cdr3_nt: TGTGCCAGCAGTTTATCGGGGGAGCGGACTGAAGCTTTCTTT
cdr3_aa: CASSLSGERTEAFF

j_call: TRBJ1-2
v_call: TRBV5-1
clone_size: .
d_call: .
cdr3_nt: TGCGCCAGCAGCTTGGGGCAGAGGACTAACTATGGCTACACCTTC
cdr3_aa: CASSLGQRTNYGYTF

j_call: TRBJ2-2
v_call: TRBV10-3
clone_size: few
d_call: .
cdr3_nt: TGTGCCTCCAGGGTGTACGGGGAGCTGTTTTTT
cdr3_aa: CASRVYGELFF